This section outlines one T cell receptor beta chain sequence together with its context. Its antigen is currently unknown. Germline V CDR1 and CDR2: SGHAT, FQNNGV. The trim removed 5 bases at V and 6 bases at J, leaving 11 bases unmatched. The CDR3 sequence is 15 residues long. These data belong to a study of T cell repertoires in cytomegalovirus infection. TCRdb re-called the reads with MiXCR, one entry per CDR3 protein. The sample has hundreds of thousands of distinct CDR3 sequences; under 45% are singletons. The chain has TRBV11-2 and TRBJ2-7; 9 nucleotides match TRBD1. Here the sequenced sample was cultured PBMCs, taken from culture after CMV antigen stimulation. The sequence came from a human donor in good health (CMV status not recorded). Some clones in this sample may be carry-over from other donors' samples. CDR3 DNA: TGTGCCAGCAGCCCTCGGACAGGGGCCCTCTTCGAGCAGTACTTC. The encoded protein is CASSPRTGALFEQYF.